The T cell receptor beta chain under discussion was sequenced for a study of blood T cell repertoires in COVID-19. Profiling relied on immunoSEQ multiplex PCR, and the TCRdb table lists in-frame clones only, not all of them. The sample includes around 33,000 clones, around 80% seen only once; the top ten take around 15%. CDR1 and CDR2 from the germline V gene are SGHAT and FQNNGV. The V and J ends lost 3 bases and 0 bases respectively, with 9 bases between them. This CDR3 comprises 15 residues. Source material: peripheral blood. This sequence joins TRBV11-2 and TRBJ2-1; tentatively, D is TRBD2 (6 bases). The sequence came from a man older than 75 with active or convalescent COVID-19. The CDR3 bases are TGTGCCAGCAGCTTCCGGGGGAGCTCCTACAATGAGCAGTTCTTC. Translation gives CASSFRGSSYNEQFF.